This entry lists 20 T cell receptor beta chains sequenced from one sample in a study of CXCR3-negative and CXCR3-positive naive CD8 T cells. Whole-study findings and limits: Compared with CXCR3-negative naive cells, CXCR3-positive naive cells showed more hydrophobic TRB CDR3s.

For these TCRs, the target antigens are not known. It was by 5' RACE with UMI labels that the TRB cDNA libraries were prepared. Each CDR3 protein gets one entry in TCRdb, which reprocessed the 5' RACE reads and gives no DNA. The sample has about 110,000 distinct CDR3 sequences. Material: naive CXCR3+ CD8+ T cells from blood. The subset: CD45RO-CCR7+CD27+CD95- naive CD8+ T cells expressing CXCR3 (TNR3+). All receptors come from a human donor in good health. Some clones in this sample may be carry-over from other donors' samples.

CDR3 amino acids: CASASGLASYEQYF. The genes are TRBV21-1 and TRBJ2-7; the TRBD2 assignment by TCRdb is unverifiable without DNA. TRBV21-1 represents a pseudogene. This CDR3 is built from 14 residues.

This rearrangement joins TRBV5-1 to TRBJ1-2; as DNA is missing, the TRBD1 call by TCRdb cannot be tested. The germline gives CDR1 SGHRS, CDR2 YFSETQ. The CDR3 loop spans 16 amino acids. The CDR3 here is CASSPVGNRVDYGYTF.

The CDR3 reads CASSFGGNTIYF. The gene calls are TRBV6-6 and TRBJ1-3. The CDR3 consists of 12 residues. The germline CDR1 and CDR2 sequences are MNHNY and SVGAGI (reference sequence).

The rearrangement joins TRBV29-1 to TRBJ2-1; the D call from TCRdb, TRBD2, cannot be confirmed without DNA. The CDR3 contains 16 residues. Germline-derived CDR1 and CDR2 are SQVTM and ANQGSEA. The CDR3 is CSVETGGEGGHNEQFF.

The CDR3 sequence: CASSLSAKPSSSNEQFF. This chain joins TRBV7-9 and TRBJ2-1. The CDR3 is made up of 17 amino acids. Germline lookup yields CDR1 SEHNR and CDR2 FQNEAQ (reference sequence).

The V call is TRBV5-1, the J call TRBJ1-1; no DNA is available, so the TRBD1 call from TCRdb remains unchecked. This CDR3 has 17 amino acids. CDR1 and CDR2 (germline): SGHRS, YFSETQ. This chain's CDR3 is CASSWDSLGQGLPEAFF.

The V call is TRBV7-8, the J call TRBJ2-7; the TCRdb call, TRBD2, lacks DNA for checking. Germline V gives CDR1 SGHVS, CDR2 FQNEAQ. CDR3 length equals 16 residues. CDR3 sequence reads: CASSLYLAGASYEQYF. The full variable domain, rest sourced from reference TRBV7-8 and TRBJ2-7, is GAGVSQSPRYKVAKRGQDVALRCDPISGHVSLFWYQQALGQGPEFLTYFQNEAQLDKSGLPSDRFFAERPEGSVSTLKIQRTQQEDSAVYLCASSLYLAGASYEQYFGPGTRLTVT.

V usage is TRBV6-2 or TRBV6-3 and J usage is TRBJ2-5; there is no DNA to check the TCRdb D call of TRBD2. The CDR3 is 12 amino acids. Germline CDR1 MNHEY, CDR2 SVGEGT. This CDR3 is CASSLTSETQYF.

J is TRBJ2-7 and V is TRBV7-2; checking the TCRdb D call of TRBD1 is not possible without DNA. The CDR3 contains 14 residues. From germline, CDR1 is SGHTA and CDR2 FQGNSA. This chain's CDR3 is CASSFPGTDYEQYF.

The CDR3: CSASQTLDYYNEQFF. V is TRBV20-1 and J is TRBJ2-1. Germline CDR1 is DFQATT and CDR2 is SNEGSKA (reference sequence). The CDR3 consists of 15 residues.

The chain links TRBV4-1 to TRBJ2-2; TCRdb calls TRBD1, which cannot be checked without DNA. CDR3 size: 15 residues. Germline V lookup: CDR1 MGHRA, CDR2 YSYEKL. CDR3 protein: CASSQEPGADGELFF.

The rearrangement joins TRBV5-1 to TRBJ1-1; TCRdb indicates TRBD1, and absent DNA this call remains unverified. CDR1 and CDR2 from the germline V gene are SGHRS and YFSETQ. This CDR3 comprises 14 residues. The CDR3: CASSRWTGDAEAFF.

The gene calls are TRBV9 and TRBJ2-7; the D call of TRBD2 rests on TCRdb alone, since no DNA is present to check it. Germline CDR1 is SGDLS and CDR2 is YYNGEE. CDR3 size: 15 residues. Here the CDR3 reads CASSGGVAGVVEQYF.

The V and J genes are TRBV29-1 and TRBJ2-5; TCRdb lists TRBD1, though no DNA is available to test this call. In germline, CDR1 is SQVTM, CDR2 ANQGSEA. The CDR3 runs to 13 residues. The CDR3 region is CFTTGDGGETQYF.

This chain uses TRBV5-4 with TRBJ2-6; TCRdb designates TRBD1, a call that cannot be tested without DNA. The length of the CDR3 is 14 residues. Germline V gene sequence: CDR1 SGHNT, CDR2 YYREEE (reference sequence). CDR3 protein: CASKGGTGANVLTF.

The chain recombines TRBV20-1 with TRBJ1-2. Germline CDR1 DFQATT, CDR2 SNEGSKA (reference sequence). The CDR3 extends over 14 amino acids. Here the CDR3 reads CSAPPHGQNYGYTF.

The V gene is TRBV4-3, the J gene TRBJ1-6; TCRdb designates TRBD1, a call that cannot be tested without DNA. Germline V gives CDR1 LGHNA, CDR2 YSLEER. CDR3 length: 16 amino acids. This CDR3 reads CASSQDGEGAKSPLHF.

The rearrangement links TRBV15 to TRBJ2-7. Germline-derived CDR1 and CDR2 are LNHNV and YYDKDF (reference sequence). The CDR3 runs 14 residues. CDR3 residues: CATSRGQGPYEQYF.

This chain uses TRBV12-3 or TRBV12-4 with TRBJ2-1; without DNA, the TCRdb call of TRBD1 cannot be checked. The CDR3 spans 12 residues. The CDR3: CASNTGGDEQFF.

J is TRBJ2-2 and V is TRBV29-1; TCRdb calls TRBD2, which cannot be checked without DNA. The CDR3 loop spans 15 amino acids. Germline assignment: CDR1 SQVTM and CDR2 ANQGSEA. CDR3 amino acids: CSAYVTEGGTGELFF.